These T cell receptor beta chains were read from a single sample in a study of T cell responses to AZD1222 COVID-19 vaccine. Some clones are missing from TCRdb's copy, which holds only in-frame ones; the method was immunoSEQ multiplex PCR. Of fewer than 200,000 clones listed, 80% to 95% were seen once; the top ten hold 10%. The sample here was peripheral blood, taken on day 0 of AZD1222 vaccination. These receptors were obtained from an adult in good health. CDR3s include the opening cysteine and the closing phenylalanine or tryptophan. A D gene is named only where the DNA matches it firmly. Part of the rows lack a size; the others show once, few, many or a class for expanded clones.

DNA	CDR3	D	V	J	size
TGTGCCTGGAGTGGACGGATGAACACTGAAGCTTTCTTT	CAWSGRMNTEAFF	.	TRBV30	TRBJ1-1	.
TGTGCCAGCCGCCAGACCGGGACGCAAGAGACCCAGTACTTC	CASRQTGTQETQYF	.	TRBV25-1	TRBJ2-5	once
TGTGCCAGCAGCTGGCGGGGGGGCGCTAACTATGGCTACACCTTC	CASSWRGGANYGYTF	.	TRBV5-6	TRBJ1-2	.
TGTGCCAGCAGCCAAGGATGGGGAGGACAAGTACTCGGCTACACCTTC	CASSQGWGGQVLGYTF	.	TRBV3-1/TRBV3-2	TRBJ1-2	.
TGTGCCAGCTCACGGGGGAACACTGAAGCTTTCTTT	CASSRGNTEAFF	.	TRBV18	TRBJ1-1	.
TGCGCCAGCAGCTTGGATCTCAGGGCTAATGAAGCTTTCTTT	CASSLDLRANEAFF	.	TRBV5-1	TRBJ1-1	.
TGTGCCAGCAGTGACGGCTTTAACTATGGCTACACCTTC	CASSDGFNYGYTF	.	TRBV2	TRBJ1-2	.
TGTGCCAGCAGCGCACAGGGAGGAATTAACTATGGCTACACCTTC	CASSAQGGINYGYTF	.	TRBV7-9	TRBJ1-2	.
TGTGCCAGCAGGGACTTTCAGGGCACTGAAGCTTTCTTT	CASRDFQGTEAFF	.	TRBV6-6	TRBJ1-1	.
TGTGCCAGCAGTACGACAGGGATCAGAGGCTACACCTTC	CASSTTGIRGYTF	TRBD1	TRBV6-5	TRBJ1-2	.
TGTGCCACCGGGAGGGGGACGGGGGTCCTTGTTAGCAATCAGCCCCAGCATTTT	CATGRGTGVLVSNQPQHF	.	TRBV24-1	TRBJ1-5	.
TGTGCCAGCAGCGTAGGAGGGGGGTTCGACACTGAAGCTTTCTTT	CASSVGGGFDTEAFF	.	TRBV9	TRBJ1-1	.
TGTGCCGCAGACACTGAACTAGCGGGGGGGCTATTCACAGATACGCAGTATTTT	CAADTELAGGLFTDTQYF	TRBD2	TRBV28	TRBJ2-3	.
TGTGCCAGCAGTGAGGACAGGGAAGGGGACTACGAGCAGTACTTC	CASSEDREGDYEQYF	TRBD1	TRBV5-4	TRBJ2-7	.
TGTGCCAGCAGCTTCCCCGAGCAGACAGCTGCAGCGCTCTTT	CASSFPEQTAAALF	.	TRBV12-1	TRBJ1-1	.
TGTGCCAGTAGTCCTCGAGTTGGAAACACCATATATTTT	CASSPRVGNTIYF	.	TRBV19	TRBJ1-3	.
TGTGCCAGTAGTACCACCCGTGAGGGAGTCCTAAATGAGCAGTTCTTC	CASSTTREGVLNEQFF	.	TRBV19	TRBJ2-1	.
TGTGCCAGCAGCCTCGGACTGACTTTCGCTCATGAAAAACTGTTTTTT	CASSLGLTFAHEKLFF	.	TRBV7-8	TRBJ1-4	once
TGTGCCAGCAGCCCCCAGGGCGGGAGAGCCTACGAGCAGTACTTC	CASSPQGGRAYEQYF	TRBD2	TRBV9	TRBJ2-7	.
TGCGCCAGCAGCTTGAGGGGCCACATGAACACTGAAGCTTTCTTT	CASSLRGHMNTEAFF	.	TRBV5-1	TRBJ1-1	.
TGCGCCAGCAGTGCCGCCCAGGGCTATGGCTACACCTTC	CASSAAQGYGYTF	.	TRBV10-1	TRBJ1-2	once
TGTGCCAGCTTTAGGGGGCTAAGGGAAGCTTTCTTT	CASFRGLREAFF	TRBD1	TRBV6-5	TRBJ1-1	.
TGTGCCAGCAAATACGGCAGCGCAACTAATGAAAAACTGTTTTTT	CASKYGSATNEKLFF	.	TRBV5-6	TRBJ1-4	.
TGTGCCAGCACCACCCGGGGGCCAGATACGCAGTATTTT	CASTTRGPDTQYF	.	TRBV5-6	TRBJ2-3	.
TGTGCCAGCAGGGATATCAGGGACAGGGCCTATGGCTACACCTTC	CASRDIRDRAYGYTF	TRBD1	TRBV11-2	TRBJ1-2	.
TGTGCCAGCAGCTTACCGGAAGCGGACGAGCAGTACTTC	CASSLPEADEQYF	.	TRBV11-3	TRBJ2-7	.
TGTGCCAGCAGTGCCTTGGGTAGGAGCTCTGGGGCCAACGTCCTGACTTTC	CASSALGRSSGANVLTF	.	TRBV6-1	TRBJ2-6	.
TGTGCCGGACACCTCCGGGACAGGGACAATGAGCAGTTCTTC	CAGHLRDRDNEQFF	TRBD1	TRBV2	TRBJ2-1	.
TGTGCCAGTAGTACGAGCTTACACCAGGGCAATGAGCAGTTCTTC	CASSTSLHQGNEQFF	.	TRBV19	TRBJ2-1	few
TGTGCCACCTTGGCGACACAAGTTCCAGGGAGCTCCTACAATGAGCAGTTCTTC	CATLATQVPGSSYNEQFF	.	TRBV10-3	TRBJ2-1	.
TGCGCCAGCGGTAGGGGATACAATGAGCAGTTCTTC	CASGRGYNEQFF	.	TRBV4-1	TRBJ2-1	.
TGTGCCAGCAGTTTGAGGGCCTATGGCTACACCTTC	CASSLRAYGYTF	.	TRBV12-3/TRBV12-4	TRBJ1-2	.
TGCGCCAGCAGCCAAGAAATCAGGGGTTGGAATGAGCAGTTCTTC	CASSQEIRGWNEQFF	.	TRBV4-1	TRBJ2-1	.
TGTGCCAGCAGTTTTCAGGCGGGACAGGGGTACGAGCAGTACTTC	CASSFQAGQGYEQYF	TRBD1	TRBV27	TRBJ2-7	.
TGTGCCAGCAGCTTAGTTCAGGGGAACACCGGGGAGCTGTTTTTT	CASSLVQGNTGELFF	.	TRBV7-9	TRBJ2-2	few
TGTGCCAGCAGCTTCGCTGGGGAAGCTTTCTTT	CASSFAGEAFF	.	TRBV5-6	TRBJ1-1	.
TGTGCCAGCAGCTTAGGGCCGAATAATCAGCCCCAGCATTTT	CASSLGPNNQPQHF	.	TRBV7-9	TRBJ1-5	.
TGTGCCAGCTCACCCCGTGTAGGAACGAACACTGAAGCTTTCTTT	CASSPRVGTNTEAFF	.	TRBV18	TRBJ1-1	few
TGTGCCAGTAGTAGCCAGGGGGCCGGAGCTTTCTTT	CASSSQGAGAFF	TRBD1	TRBV19	TRBJ1-1	few
TGTGCCATCAGTGAGTCGTGGGACAACTCCTACGAGCAGTACTTC	CAISESWDNSYEQYF	.	TRBV10-3	TRBJ2-7	.
TGTGCCAGTAGTATGGGACAGGGCATCGCGAACACTGAAGCTTTCTTT	CASSMGQGIANTEAFF	TRBD1	TRBV19	TRBJ1-1	.
TGTGCCAGCTCAGGGGGTTATGGCTACACCTTC	CASSGGYGYTF	TRBD1	TRBV3-1/TRBV3-2	TRBJ1-2	.
TGTGCCAGCAGCTTGTATTCGTACGAGCAGTACTTC	CASSLYSYEQYF	.	TRBV5-6	TRBJ2-7	.
TGTGCCAGCAGCGTTGAAGGGGTCCCAGATGGCTACACCTTC	CASSVEGVPDGYTF	.	TRBV7-2	TRBJ1-2	.
TGTGCCAGCAGCCTCCGGGGTAATTCACCCCTCCACTTT	CASSLRGNSPLHF	.	TRBV3-1/TRBV3-2	TRBJ1-6	.
TGTGCCAGCAGTTCAGGACAGGAGAATGAAAAACTGTTTTTT	CASSSGQENEKLFF	TRBD1	TRBV28	TRBJ1-4	.
TGTGCCAGCAGCCAAGTCGGGGCAGGGCTAGAAGCAGGCGACTATGGCTACACCTTC	CASSQVGAGLEAGDYGYTF	.	TRBV4-2	TRBJ1-2	.
TGTGCCAGCAGCTTAGATTCACGTGCCCTTGGCCCCCATCAGCCCCAGCATTTT	CASSLDSRALGPHQPQHF	.	TRBV7-8	TRBJ1-5	.
TGTGCCAGCTCCAAGACTAGCGGCTGGGGCACAGATACGCAGTATTTT	CASSKTSGWGTDTQYF	TRBD2	TRBV3-1/TRBV3-2	TRBJ2-3	.
TGTGCCAGCTATCCTACGGGTCGAGATACGCAGTATTTT	CASYPTGRDTQYF	.	TRBV28	TRBJ2-3	.
TGCGCCAGCAGAACCAACGGACAGGGGAGCTCCTACGAGCAGTACTTC	CASRTNGQGSSYEQYF	TRBD1	TRBV5-1	TRBJ2-7	.
TGTGCCAGCAGCTTATGGGCAGACGCTGAAGCTTTCTTT	CASSLWADAEAFF	.	TRBV7-9	TRBJ1-1	.
TGTGCCAGCAGCCTAGGGGGGTTGGGAAGGCGTAATGAGCAGTTCTTC	CASSLGGLGRRNEQFF	.	TRBV7-9	TRBJ2-1	.
TGTGCCAGCAGCTCCCTCCCCAAGGGGAGGGGGGAAAAACTGTTTTTT	CASSSLPKGRGEKLFF	.	TRBV5-5	TRBJ1-4	.
TGTGCCAGCAGCTTCGACAGGGGTCAGCCCCAGCATTTT	CASSFDRGQPQHF	TRBD1	TRBV5-6	TRBJ1-5	.
TGTGCCAGCAGCTTAGGGGGGGGCAGGGGATCTTCACCCCTCCACTTT	CASSLGGGRGSSPLHF	.	TRBV7-2	TRBJ1-6	.
TGTGCCAGCAGCCAAGGGGACATGAACACTGAAGCTTTCTTT	CASSQGDMNTEAFF	.	TRBV3-1/TRBV3-2	TRBJ1-1	once